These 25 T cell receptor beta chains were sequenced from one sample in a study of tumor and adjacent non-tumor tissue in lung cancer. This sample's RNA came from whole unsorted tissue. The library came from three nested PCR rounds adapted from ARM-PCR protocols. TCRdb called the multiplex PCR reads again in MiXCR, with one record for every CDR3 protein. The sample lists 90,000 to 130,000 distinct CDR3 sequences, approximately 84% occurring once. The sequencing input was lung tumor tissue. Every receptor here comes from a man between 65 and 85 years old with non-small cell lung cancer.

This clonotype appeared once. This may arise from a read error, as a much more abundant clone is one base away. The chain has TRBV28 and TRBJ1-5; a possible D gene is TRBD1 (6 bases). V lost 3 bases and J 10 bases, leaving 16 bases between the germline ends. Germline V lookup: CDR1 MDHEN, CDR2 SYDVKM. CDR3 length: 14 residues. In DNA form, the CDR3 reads TGTGCCAGCAGTTTGCCCACGGACAGATGTCCCCAGCATTTT. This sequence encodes CASSLPTDRCPQHF.

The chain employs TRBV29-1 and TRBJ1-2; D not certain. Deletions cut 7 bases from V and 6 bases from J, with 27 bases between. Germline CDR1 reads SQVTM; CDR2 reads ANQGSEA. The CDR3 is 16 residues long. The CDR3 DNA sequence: TGCAGCGCTGTCCCCTATCAACCCTCGGGAGAACATGGCTACACCTTC. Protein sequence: CSAVPYQPSGEHGYTF.

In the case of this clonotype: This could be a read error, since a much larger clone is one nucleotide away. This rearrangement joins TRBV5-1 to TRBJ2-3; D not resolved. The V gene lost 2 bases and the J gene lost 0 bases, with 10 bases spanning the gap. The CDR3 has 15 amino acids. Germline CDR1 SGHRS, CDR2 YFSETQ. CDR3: CASSLGFGSTDTQYF. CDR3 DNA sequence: TGCGCCAGCAGCTTAGGGTTCGGGAGCACAGATACGCAGTATTTT.

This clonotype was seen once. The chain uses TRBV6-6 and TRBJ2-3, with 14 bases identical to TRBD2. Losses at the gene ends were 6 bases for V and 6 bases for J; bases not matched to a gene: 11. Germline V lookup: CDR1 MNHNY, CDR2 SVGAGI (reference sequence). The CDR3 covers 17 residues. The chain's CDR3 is CASRPKLGLAGADTQYF. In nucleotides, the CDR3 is TGTGCCAGCAGGCCCAAACTGGGACTAGCGGGAGCGGATACGCAGTATTTT.

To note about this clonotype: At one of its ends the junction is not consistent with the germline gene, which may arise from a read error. The CDR3 loop is CAISPGLGRTNTEAFF. The CDR3 DNA is TGCGCCATCAGCCCGGGATTGGGACGGACGAACACTGAAGCTTTCTTT. The chain joins TRBV4-1 to TRBJ1-1, with D possibly being TRBD1 (5 bases). Germline lookup yields CDR1 MGHRA and CDR2 YSYEKL. This CDR3 spans 16 amino acids.

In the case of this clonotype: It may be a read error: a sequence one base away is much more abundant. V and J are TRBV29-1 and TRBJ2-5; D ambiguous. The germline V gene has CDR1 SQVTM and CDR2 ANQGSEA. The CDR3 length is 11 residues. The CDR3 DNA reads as TGCAGTGTTGAGAAGCAAGAGACCCAGTACTTC. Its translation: CSVEKQETQYF.

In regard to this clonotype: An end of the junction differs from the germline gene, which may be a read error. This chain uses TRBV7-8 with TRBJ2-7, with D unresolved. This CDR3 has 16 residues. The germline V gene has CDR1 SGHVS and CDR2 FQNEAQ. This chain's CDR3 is CASSSRRQVGSYEQYF. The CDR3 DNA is TGTGCCAGCAGCTCCCGTCGGCAGGTGGGCTCTTACGAGCAGTATTTC.

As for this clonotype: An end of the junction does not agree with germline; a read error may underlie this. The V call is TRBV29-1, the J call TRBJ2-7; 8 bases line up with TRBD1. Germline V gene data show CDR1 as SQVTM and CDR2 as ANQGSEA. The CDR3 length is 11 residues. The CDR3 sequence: CSVRTGPKQYF. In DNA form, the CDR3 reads TGTAGCGTCCGGACAGGGCCCAAGCAGTACTTC.

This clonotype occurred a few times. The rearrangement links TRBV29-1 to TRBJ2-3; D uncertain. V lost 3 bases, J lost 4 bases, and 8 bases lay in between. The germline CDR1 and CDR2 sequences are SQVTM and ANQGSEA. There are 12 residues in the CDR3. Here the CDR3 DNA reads TGCAGCGTTGACATGGGCGCAGATACGCAGTATTTT. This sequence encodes CSVDMGADTQYF.

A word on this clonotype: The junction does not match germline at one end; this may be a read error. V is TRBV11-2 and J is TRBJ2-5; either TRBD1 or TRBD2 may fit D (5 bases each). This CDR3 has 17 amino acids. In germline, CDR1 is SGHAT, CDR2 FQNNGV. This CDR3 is CASSSIRSGFTEGTKYF. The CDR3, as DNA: TGTGCCAGCAGTTCGATCAGGTCCGGGTTCACTGAGGGGACCAAGTACTTC.

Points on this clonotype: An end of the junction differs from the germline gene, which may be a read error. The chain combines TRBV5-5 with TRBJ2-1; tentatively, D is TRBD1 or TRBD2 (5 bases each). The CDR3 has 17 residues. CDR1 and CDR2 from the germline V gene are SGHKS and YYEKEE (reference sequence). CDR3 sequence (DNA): TGTGCAAGTAGCTTGACCTTCGGGGCTAGCTCCTACAATGAGCAGTCCTTC. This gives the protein CASSLTFGASSYNEQSF.

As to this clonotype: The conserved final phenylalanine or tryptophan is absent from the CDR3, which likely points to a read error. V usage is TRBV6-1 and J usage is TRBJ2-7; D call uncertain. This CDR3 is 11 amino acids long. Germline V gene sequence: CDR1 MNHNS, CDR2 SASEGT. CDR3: CSSSLAGEQYL. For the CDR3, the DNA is TGTTCCAGCAGCCTGGCTGGCGAGCAGTACCTC.

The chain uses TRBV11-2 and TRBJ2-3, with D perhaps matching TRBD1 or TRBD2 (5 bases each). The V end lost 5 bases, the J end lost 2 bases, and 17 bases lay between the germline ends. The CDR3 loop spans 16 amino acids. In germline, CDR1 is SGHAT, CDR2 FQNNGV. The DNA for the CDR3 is TGTGCCAGCAGCACCCACATGGGGGATTCCACAGATACGCAGTATTTT. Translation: CASSTHMGDSTDTQYF.

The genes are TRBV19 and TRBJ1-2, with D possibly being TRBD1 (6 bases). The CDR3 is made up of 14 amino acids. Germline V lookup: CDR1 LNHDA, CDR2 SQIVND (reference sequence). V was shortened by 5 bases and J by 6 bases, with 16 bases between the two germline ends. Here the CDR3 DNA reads TGTGCCAGTAGTTACCTGACAGGACGGAATGGCTACACCTTC. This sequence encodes CASSYLTGRNGYTF.

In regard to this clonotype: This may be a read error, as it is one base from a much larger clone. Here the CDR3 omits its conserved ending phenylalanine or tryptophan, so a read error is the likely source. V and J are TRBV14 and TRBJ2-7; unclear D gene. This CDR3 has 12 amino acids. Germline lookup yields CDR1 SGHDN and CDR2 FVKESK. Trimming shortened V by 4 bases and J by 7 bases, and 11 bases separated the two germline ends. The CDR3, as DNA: TGTGCCAGCAGCCGCTCTTCGGTTGAGCAGTACATC. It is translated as CASSRSSVEQYI.

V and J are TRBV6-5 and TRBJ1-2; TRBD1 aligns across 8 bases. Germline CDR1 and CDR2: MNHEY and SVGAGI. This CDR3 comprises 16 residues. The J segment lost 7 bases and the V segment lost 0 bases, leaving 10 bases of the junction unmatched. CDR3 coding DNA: TGTGCCAGCAGTTACTCCTGGACAGGGCAACTGAGTGGCTACACCTTC. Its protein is CASSYSWTGQLSGYTF.

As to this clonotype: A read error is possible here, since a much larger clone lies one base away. In DNA, the CDR3 is TGTGTCAGCAGCGGAATAAGGGGTAACACTGAAGCTTTCTTT. It yields the protein CVSSGIRGNTEAFF. This rearrangement joins TRBV7-6 to TRBJ1-1, with a tentative D call TRBD1 (5 bases). The CDR3 is 14 amino acids. Germline V CDR1 and CDR2: SGHVS, FNYEAQ.

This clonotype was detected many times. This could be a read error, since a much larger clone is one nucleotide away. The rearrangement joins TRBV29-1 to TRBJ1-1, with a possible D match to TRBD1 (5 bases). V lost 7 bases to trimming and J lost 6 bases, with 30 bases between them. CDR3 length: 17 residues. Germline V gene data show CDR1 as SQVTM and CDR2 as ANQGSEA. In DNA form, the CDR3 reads TGCAGCGCTCCTGAGCCCGGGGCTCAGGCGGGGATCGCTGAAGCTTTCTTT. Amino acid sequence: CSAPEPGAQAGIAEAFF.

Here the CDR3 DNA reads TGTGCCAACAGGGCGACTAAAAACATTCAGTACTTC. Amino acids: CANRATKNIQYF. The chain carries TRBV6-6 and TRBJ2-4; tentative D call: TRBD1 (6 bases). The CDR3 runs to 12 residues. V was pared by 10 bases and J by 4 bases, with 11 bases between. CDR1 is MNHNY, CDR2 SVGAGI, per germline (reference sequence).

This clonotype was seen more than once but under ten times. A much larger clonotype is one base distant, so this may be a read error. The DNA of the CDR3 is TGTACCAGCAGTGACTCGGCTCTAGCGGGGGAATACGAGCAGTTCTTC. Translating gives CTSSDSALAGEYEQFF. V and J are TRBV6-4 and TRBJ2-1, with 10 bases aligning to TRBD2. CDR1 and CDR2 (germline): MRHNA, SNTAGT. The CDR3 has 16 residues.

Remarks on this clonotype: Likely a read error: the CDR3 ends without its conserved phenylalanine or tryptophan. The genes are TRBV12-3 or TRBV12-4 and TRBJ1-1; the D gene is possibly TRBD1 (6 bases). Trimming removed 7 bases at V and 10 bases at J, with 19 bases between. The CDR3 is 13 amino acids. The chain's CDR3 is CASNFRDTQIAFL. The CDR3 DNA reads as TGTGCCAGCAATTTTCGGGACACACAGATAGCTTTCTTA.

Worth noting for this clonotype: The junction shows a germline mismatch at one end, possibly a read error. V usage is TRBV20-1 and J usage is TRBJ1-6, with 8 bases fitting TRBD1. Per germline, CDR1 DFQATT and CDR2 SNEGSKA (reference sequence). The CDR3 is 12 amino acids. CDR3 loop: CSTRTGNSPLNF. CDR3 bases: TGCAGTACTAGGACAGGGAATTCACCCCTCAACTTT.

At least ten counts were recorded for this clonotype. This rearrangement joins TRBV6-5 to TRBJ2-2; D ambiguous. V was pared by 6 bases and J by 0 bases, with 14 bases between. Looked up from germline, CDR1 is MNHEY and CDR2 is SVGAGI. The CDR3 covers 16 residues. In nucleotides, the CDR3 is TGTGCCAGCAGCCTCAAAGCGAAGGCGAACACCGGGGAGCTGTTTTTT. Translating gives CASSLKAKANTGELFF.

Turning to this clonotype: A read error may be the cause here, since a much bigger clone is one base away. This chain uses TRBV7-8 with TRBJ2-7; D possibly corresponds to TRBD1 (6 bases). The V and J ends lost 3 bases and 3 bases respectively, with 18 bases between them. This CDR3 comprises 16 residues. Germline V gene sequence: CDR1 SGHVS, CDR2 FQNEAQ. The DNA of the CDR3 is TGTGCCAGCAGCTTGAATTTAGTGGGGGCCTTCTACGAGCAGTACTTC. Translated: CASSLNLVGAFYEQYF.

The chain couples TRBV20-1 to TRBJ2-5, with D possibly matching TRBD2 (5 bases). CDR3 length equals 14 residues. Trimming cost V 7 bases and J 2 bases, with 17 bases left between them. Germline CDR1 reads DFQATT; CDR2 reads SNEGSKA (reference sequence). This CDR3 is CSVHRAGGQETQYF. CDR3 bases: TGCAGTGTTCATAGGGCCGGAGGACAAGAGACCCAGTACTTC.